These T cell receptor beta chains were read from a single sample in a study of T cells after yellow fever vaccination. TCRdb redid the calling of the 5' RACE reads with MiXCR, one entry per CDR3 protein. The table lists 250,000 or so distinct CDR3 sequences, about 3.9% of them singletons. Sequencing used PBMCs, obtained 15 days after the yellow fever booster vaccination. The receptors here all came from a young man who received the YFV17D yellow fever vaccine. Both conserved end residues are part of each CDR3. A D gene is named only where the DNA matches it firmly. Rows may omit the clone size; those that give it use once, few, many or a size class.

TRBJ2-3	NA	TRBV24-1	TRBD2	TGTGCCACCAGTGAAGTCGAGCGGGGGAGCACAGATACGCAGTATTTT	CATSEVERGSTDTQYF
TRBJ2-1	many	TRBV7-2	TRBD1	TGTGCCAGCAGCTTAGGGGGAATGGGCAGGGGGTACAATGAGCAGTTCTTC	CASSLGGMGRGYNEQFF
TRBJ1-5	NA	TRBV7-9	NA	TGTGCCAGCAGCCCCGCCAAGAATCAGCCCCAGCATTTT	CASSPAKNQPQHF
TRBJ2-1	many	TRBV29-1	TRBD2	TGCAGCGACACAGCGGGGGGGAAAAAGTTTGAGCAGTTCTTC	CSDTAGGKKFEQFF
TRBJ2-2	many	TRBV12-3/TRBV12-4	TRBD2	TGTGCCAGCAGCCCCCGGACTAGCGGGGCTTTGAACACCGGGGAGCTGTTTTTT	CASSPRTSGALNTGELFF
TRBJ2-1	many	TRBV29-1	NA	TGCAGCGTTGAATGGGACACCTACAATGAGCAGTTCTTC	CSVEWDTYNEQFF
TRBJ1-1	many	TRBV18	NA	TGTGCCAGCTCACCAGCCCCAGGGGATTCCACTGAAGCTTTCTTT	CASSPAPGDSTEAFF
TRBJ1-1	NA	TRBV29-1	NA	TGCAGCGTTGACAGGGCCATGAACACTGAAGCTTTCTTT	CSVDRAMNTEAFF
TRBJ1-4	many	TRBV5-1	TRBD1	TGCGCCAGCAGCTTACAGGGGGCGGGGAATGAAAAACTGTTTTTT	CASSLQGAGNEKLFF
TRBJ2-7	many	TRBV7-2	TRBD2	TGTGCCAGCAGCTTAAGGGCTAGCGGGTCCTACGAGCAGTACTTC	CASSLRASGSYEQYF
TRBJ1-5	many	TRBV4-2	TRBD1	TGTGCCAGCAGCCAAGATAACAGGGGAGGACAACAGCCCCAGCATTTT	CASSQDNRGGQQPQHF
TRBJ2-5	many	TRBV2	NA	TGTGCCAGCAAGGCAAGCATCCTGTACTTC	CASKASILYF
TRBJ1-2	NA	TRBV11-2	NA	TGTGCCAGCAGCTCAGTGGGGACGAGGAATGGCTACACCTTC	CASSSVGTRNGYTF
TRBJ2-3	many	TRBV7-2	TRBD2	TGTGCCAGCAGCTTAGCGATAGCGGGGCCGAGGGGAGATACGCAGTATTTT	CASSLAIAGPRGDTQYF
TRBJ1-5	many	TRBV5-1	TRBD1	TGCGCCAGCAGAGAGGGGACAGGGGAAAATCAGCCCCAGCATTTT	CASREGTGENQPQHF
TRBJ2-6	many	TRBV28	NA	TGTGCCAGCAGTTTCTCTCGGGGACGGGGGCCTGGGGCCAACGTCCTGACTTTC	CASSFSRGRGPGANVLTF
TRBJ1-2	few	TRBV19	TRBD1	TGTGCCAGTACCGAAACGGACAGGGCGGGCTATGGCTACACCTTC	CASTETDRAGYGYTF
TRBJ1-2	many	TRBV5-1	TRBD1	TGCGCCAGCAGGACAGGGGGCCTTTATGGCTACACCTTC	CASRTGGLYGYTF
TRBJ2-1	many	TRBV3-1	TRBD2	TGTGCCAGCAGCCAAGAGGGACTAGCGGGGGGCTCGTACAATGAGCAGTTCTTC	CASSQEGLAGGSYNEQFF
TRBJ2-1	many	TRBV28	TRBD2	TGTGCCAGCAGTTTATCAGCTAGCGGGATGTACAATGAGCAGTTCTTC	CASSLSASGMYNEQFF
TRBJ1-1	few	TRBV27	TRBD1	TGTGCCAGCAGTTTTGACAGGGATGTGAACACTGAAGCTTTCTTT	CASSFDRDVNTEAFF
TRBJ1-2	many	TRBV15	NA	TGTGCCACCAGCAGAGAATTCGGGACGGCCTTCGAGGGCTACACCTTC	CATSREFGTAFEGYTF
TRBJ1-1	many	TRBV7-2	NA	TGTGCCAGCAGCTCACTCTTAAGGGGGGGACTGAACACTGAAGCTTTCTTT	CASSSLLRGGLNTEAFF
TRBJ2-3	many	TRBV4-1	NA	TGCGCCAGCAGCCCAGCCTCAGGGGATACGCAGTATTTT	CASSPASGDTQYF
TRBJ2-5	many	TRBV13	NA	TGTGCCAGCAGCCCAGAGGGTTCGGGAGAGACCCAGTACTTC	CASSPEGSGETQYF
TRBJ2-1	many	TRBV7-9	NA	TGTGCCAGCACCGCAGCCTTTAGCTCCTACAATGAGCAGTTCTTC	CASTAAFSSYNEQFF
TRBJ2-5	few	TRBV10-3	NA	TGTGCCATCAGATCCTCGACAGGAGGCGAGACCCAGTACTTC	CAIRSSTGGETQYF
TRBJ2-1	many	TRBV5-1	TRBD2	TGCGCCAGCAGCCCCTTACTAGCGGGGGACAATGAGCAGTTCTTC	CASSPLLAGDNEQFF
TRBJ2-3	many	TRBV5-6	TRBD1	TGTGCCAGCAGCCCCTTGGGGACAGTAGGGGCAGATACGCAGTATTTT	CASSPLGTVGADTQYF
TRBJ2-2	few	TRBV1	NA	TGCACCAGCAGCCAACCGGGACAGGGGGTCCGGAAAACCGGGGAGCTGTTTTTT	CTSSQPGQGVRKTGELFF